This TCR beta chain was observed in a study of blood T cell repertoires in COVID-19. Study information: Samples came from the United States, Italy and Spain, spanning acute and convalescent COVID-19. PBMCs, B-cell-depleted T cells, or T cells provided the cDNA or gDNA that made up the material.

The J segment lost 5 bases and the V segment lost 4 bases, leaving 10 bases of the junction unmatched. The CDR3 is 17 residues long. Germline V lookup: CDR1 LGHNA, CDR2 YNFKEQ. Produced via immunoSEQ multiplex PCR; TCRdb's table is partial and in-frame only. The sample consists of 250,000 or so clones, around 88% of them appearing once. Material for sequencing was peripheral blood. The chain employs TRBV4-2 and TRBJ2-3, with 12 positions matching TRBD2. The TCR originated in a man aged 30 to 45 with active or convalescent COVID-19. The CDR3 nucleotides are TGTGCCAGCAGCCTTAGACCTAGCGGGGGGGAGATAGATACGCAGTATTTT. It yields the protein CASSLRPSGGEIDTQYF.